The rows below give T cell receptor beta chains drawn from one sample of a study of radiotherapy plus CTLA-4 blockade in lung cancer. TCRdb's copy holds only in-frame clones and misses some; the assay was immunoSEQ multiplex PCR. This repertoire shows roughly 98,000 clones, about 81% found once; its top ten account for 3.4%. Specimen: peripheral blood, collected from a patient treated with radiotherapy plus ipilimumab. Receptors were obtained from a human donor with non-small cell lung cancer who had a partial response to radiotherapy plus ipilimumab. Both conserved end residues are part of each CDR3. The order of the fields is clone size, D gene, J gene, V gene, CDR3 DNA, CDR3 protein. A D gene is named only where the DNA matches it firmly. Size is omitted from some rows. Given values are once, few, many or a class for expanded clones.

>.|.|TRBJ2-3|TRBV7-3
TGTGCCAGCACAGCGAATTTGGGAGATACGCAGTATTTT
CASTANLGDTQYF
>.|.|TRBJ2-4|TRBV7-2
TGTGCCAGCAGCTCCAGGACTGAAAACATTCAGTACTTC
CASSSRTENIQYF
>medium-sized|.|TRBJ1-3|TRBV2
TGTGCCAGCAGTGTGGCTAGCTCTGGAAACACCATATATTTT
CASSVASSGNTIYF
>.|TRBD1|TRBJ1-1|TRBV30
TGTGCCTGGAGTCAGGGTAGGGGGCGTTGGGGCACTGAAGCTTTCTTT
CAWSQGRGRWGTEAFF
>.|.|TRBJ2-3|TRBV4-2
TGTGCCAGCAGCCAAGATCCCCCAGAAACGGATACGCAGTATTTT
CASSQDPPETDTQYF
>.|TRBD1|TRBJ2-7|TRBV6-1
TGTGCCAGCAGAACAGGGGGCTTGTACGAGCAGTACTTC
CASRTGGLYEQYF
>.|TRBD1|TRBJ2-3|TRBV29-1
TGCAGCGTACAAAAGGGGAGGGACAGGGGAACAGATACGCAGTATTTT
CSVQKGRDRGTDTQYF
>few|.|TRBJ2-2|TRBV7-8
TGTGCCAGCAGCTTAGTGGAGTTCGCGAACACCGGGGAGCTGTTTTTT
CASSLVEFANTGELFF
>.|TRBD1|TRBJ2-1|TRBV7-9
TGTGCCAGCAGCTCCGGGACAGGGTCCTACAATGAGCAGTTCTTC
CASSSGTGSYNEQFF
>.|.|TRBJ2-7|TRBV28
TGTGCCAGCAGACGGACCGGGACAAAAGGGTCCTACGAGCAGTACTTC
CASRRTGTKGSYEQYF
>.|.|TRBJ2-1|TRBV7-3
TGTGCCAGCAGCCCCGGGACACCCTCCTACAATGAGCAGTTCTTC
CASSPGTPSYNEQFF
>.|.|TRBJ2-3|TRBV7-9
TGTGCCAGCAGCTTAGTGGGTCCGGAGGGAACAGATACGCAGTATTTT
CASSLVGPEGTDTQYF
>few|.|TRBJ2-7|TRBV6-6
TGTGCCAGCAGCCGACTAGTGGGGCAGGAGTACTTC
CASSRLVGQEYF
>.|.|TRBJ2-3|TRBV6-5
TGTGCCACCTCTTCTAGCACAGATACGCAGTATTTT
CATSSSTDTQYF
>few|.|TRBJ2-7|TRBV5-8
TGTGCCAGCAGCTTGGCCCCCCGGTTCTCCTACGAGCAGTACTTC
CASSLAPRFSYEQYF
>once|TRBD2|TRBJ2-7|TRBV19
TGTGCCAGTAGGAGGAGCGGGGTTCACGAGCAGTACTTC
CASRRSGVHEQYF
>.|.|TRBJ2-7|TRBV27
TGTGCCAGCAGCTTAAGGGGGTTCTCCTACGAGCAGTACTTC
CASSLRGFSYEQYF
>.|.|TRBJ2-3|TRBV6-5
TGTGCCAGCAGCCCCTCTTATACGCAGTATTTT
CASSPSYTQYF
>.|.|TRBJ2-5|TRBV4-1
TGCGCCAGCAGCCAAGGGCAGGGGAAAGAGACCCAGTACTTC
CASSQGQGKETQYF
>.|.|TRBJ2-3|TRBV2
TGTGCCAGCAGGGCCTTAGGGGTCGGGACAGATACGCAGTATTTT
CASRALGVGTDTQYF
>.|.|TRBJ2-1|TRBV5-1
TGCGCCAGCAGCGCACAAACTAGCAGCAATGAGCAGTTCTTC
CASSAQTSSNEQFF
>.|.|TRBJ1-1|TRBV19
TGTGCCAGTAGTATTATGAGACAGGTGAACACTGAAGCTTTCTTT
CASSIMRQVNTEAFF
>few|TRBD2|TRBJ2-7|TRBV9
TGTGCCAGCAGCGAGGGGCCTAGCGGGACTTACGAGCAGTACTTC
CASSEGPSGTYEQYF
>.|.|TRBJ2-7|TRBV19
TGTGCCAGTAGTATAGGTCGGGGTTTGTACGAGCAGTACTTC
CASSIGRGLYEQYF
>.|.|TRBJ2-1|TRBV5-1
TGCGCCAGCAGCCCTGGGGGGACCGGGGCTCACAATGAGCAGTTCTTC
CASSPGGTGAHNEQFF
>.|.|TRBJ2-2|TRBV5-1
TGCGCCAGCAGCGTCGACAGGACCCCTACCGGTACCGGGGAGCTGTTTTTT
CASSVDRTPTGTGELFF
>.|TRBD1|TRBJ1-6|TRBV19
TGTGCCAGTAGTACTCTACAGGGGATGAATTCACCCCTCCACTTT
CASSTLQGMNSPLHF
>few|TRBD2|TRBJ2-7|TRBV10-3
TGTGCCATCAGTGCAGGACTAGCGGGAAACTACGAGCAGTACTTC
CAISAGLAGNYEQYF
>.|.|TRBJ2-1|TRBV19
TGTGCCAGTAGATCTACCCTCGGGGTCGCGGCCTACAATGAGCAGTTCTTC
CASRSTLGVAAYNEQFF
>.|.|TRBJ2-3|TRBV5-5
TGTGCCAGCAGCTTGACTCTGCAGGGCGGGGCAGATACGCAGTATTTT
CASSLTLQGGADTQYF
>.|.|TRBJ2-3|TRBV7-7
TGTGCCAGCAGCCCTAACGTAGCGGCGTCCACAGATACGCAGTATTTT
CASSPNVAASTDTQYF
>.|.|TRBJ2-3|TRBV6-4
TGTGCCAGCAGTGAGAAGGCGGATAGCACAGATACGCAGTATTTT
CASSEKADSTDTQYF
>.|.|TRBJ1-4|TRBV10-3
TGTGCCATCAGTGACGGGAGGGGCAATGAAAAACTGTTTTTT
CAISDGRGNEKLFF
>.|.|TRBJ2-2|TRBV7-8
TGTGCCAGCAGCTTAGTCGGAGTGAACACCGGGGAGCTGTTTTTT
CASSLVGVNTGELFF
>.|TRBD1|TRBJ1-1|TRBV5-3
TGTGCCAGAAGCTTGTGGCGTGGAGGGACAGGACCCCGAGGAACTGAAGCTTTCTTT
CARSLWRGGTGPRGTEAFF
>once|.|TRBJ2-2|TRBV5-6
TGTGCCAGCAGCTTGGCCCAGGGGAACACCGGGGAGCTGTTTTTT
CASSLAQGNTGELFF
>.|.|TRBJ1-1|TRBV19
TGTGCCAGTAGTATCGGTTTAGTCGAAGCTTTCTTT
CASSIGLVEAFF
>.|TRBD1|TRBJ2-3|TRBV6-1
TGTGCCAGCAGTTGGGACAGGGCAGATACGCAGTATTTT
CASSWDRADTQYF
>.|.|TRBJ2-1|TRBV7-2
TGTGCCAGCAGCTTAGCGTTTACCACCCGGGGGGAGCAGTTCTTC
CASSLAFTTRGEQFF
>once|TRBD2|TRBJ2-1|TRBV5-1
TGCGCCAGCAGCTTAGGGATTCCGGGACTAGCGGGAGGGGACTACAATGAGCAGTTCTTC
CASSLGIPGLAGGDYNEQFF
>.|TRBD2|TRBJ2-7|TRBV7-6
TGTGCCAGCAGCTTAGAACTAGCGGGAGGGTCCTACGAGCAGTACTTC
CASSLELAGGSYEQYF
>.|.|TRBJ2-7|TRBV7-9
TGTGCCAGCAGTTCGAGACAGGACTCCTACGAGCAGTACTTC
CASSSRQDSYEQYF
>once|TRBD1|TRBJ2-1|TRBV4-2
TGTGCCAGCAGCCACCCCGGGACAGGGGGCGTTGAGCAGTTCTTC
CASSHPGTGGVEQFF
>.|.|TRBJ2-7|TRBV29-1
TGCAGCGTTGAAGGGTTGTCTAGCTACGACGAGCAGTACTTC
CSVEGLSSYDEQYF
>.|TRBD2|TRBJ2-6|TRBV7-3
TGTGCCAGCAGCCCCCGGGGGGGGCAGGCAATCTCTGGGGCCAACGTCCTGACTTTC
CASSPRGGQAISGANVLTF
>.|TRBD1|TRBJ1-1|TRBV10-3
TGTGCCATCAGTGGACAGGGCGTGTACACTGAAGCTTTCTTT
CAISGQGVYTEAFF
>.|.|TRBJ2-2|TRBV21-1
TGTGCCAGCAGCCCAAAGCGGAGGGTAGGCACCGGGGAGCTGTTTTTT
CASSPKRRVGTGELFF
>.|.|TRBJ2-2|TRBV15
TGTGCCACCAGCAGAGGACAGGACAATCCAGGGCTGTTTTTT
CATSRGQDNPGLFF
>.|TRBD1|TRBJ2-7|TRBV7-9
TGTGCCAGCAGCTACACAGGGGACGAGCAGTACTTC
CASSYTGDEQYF
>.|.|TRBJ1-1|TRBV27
TGTGCCAGCAGCCGGTTAGAGACAGCGCCAGGGACTGAAGCTTTCTTT
CASSRLETAPGTEAFF
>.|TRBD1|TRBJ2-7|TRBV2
TGTGCCAGCAGTGAGGGACAGGGGGCATTTTACGAGCAGTACTTC
CASSEGQGAFYEQYF
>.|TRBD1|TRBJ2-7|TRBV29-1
TGCAGCGTTGGCGGTTGGGGACAGGGGACTTACGAGCAGTACTTC
CSVGGWGQGTYEQYF
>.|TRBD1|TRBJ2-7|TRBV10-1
TGCGCCAGCAGTAGGACAGGGGCTAGCGAGCAGTACTTC
CASSRTGASEQYF
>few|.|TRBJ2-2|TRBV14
TGTGCCAGCAGCCGCGCGGACACCGGGGAGCTGTTTTTT
CASSRADTGELFF
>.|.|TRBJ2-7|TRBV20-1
TGCAGTGACCCTACAGGGAGCGAGCAGTACTTC
CSDPTGSEQYF